The 10 T cell receptor beta chains below all came from one sample that was sequenced in a study of human T cells and chemical hapten exposure. Time point meaning: patch test 2, 6 weeks after DPC sensitization. The treatment is: therapeutic diphenylcyclopropenone sensitization with weekly scalp DPC. TCRdb re-called the RACE reads with MiXCR, one entry per CDR3 protein. The sample consists of around 67,000 distinct CDR3 sequences, 8.5% of them appearing once. Sequences were derived from whole blood, sampled in connection with sensitization to the hapten diphenylcyclopropenone (DPC). These receptors originate from a woman between 45 and 60 years old with alopecia areata. Some clones in this sample may be carry-over from other donors' samples.

This clonotype occurred a few times. V usage is TRBV12-3 or TRBV12-4 and J usage is TRBJ1-6; tentatively, D is TRBD1 (5 bases). With 7 bases removed from V and 6 bases from J, the gap between germline ends came to 13 bases. The length of the CDR3 is 14 residues. This CDR3 reads CASTPGGINSPLHF. In DNA form, the CDR3 reads TGTGCCAGCACCCCCGGGGGGATTAATTCACCCCTCCACTTT.

V and J are TRBV6-5 and TRBJ1-4; 8 nucleotides agree with TRBD1. Germline lookup yields CDR1 MNHEY and CDR2 SVGAGI. This CDR3 contains 15 residues. With 6 bases clipped from V and 6 bases from J, the junction kept 9 bases outside the gene matches. The CDR3 sequence: CASSSEQGGDEKLFF. In DNA, the CDR3 is TGTGCCAGCAGCTCCGAACAGGGGGGCGATGAAAAACTGTTTTTT.

In this sample, this clonotype turned up many times. The J gene is TRBJ2-1, the V gene TRBV7-2, with 11 bases lining up with TRBD2. The CDR3 runs 16 residues. J gave up 4 bases and V 1 base, and 3 bases lay outside the gene matches. Germline lookup yields CDR1 SGHTA and CDR2 FQGNSA. This chain's CDR3 is CASSLVGTSGYNEQFF. Written as DNA, the CDR3 is TGTGCCAGCAGCTTAGTAGGGACTAGCGGTTACAATGAGCAGTTCTTC. Based on the CDR3 plus reference TRBV7-2 and TRBJ2-1, the full variable domain is GAGVSQSPSNKVTEKGKDVELRCDPISGHTALYWYRQSLGQGLEFLIYFQGNSAPDKSGLPSDRFSAERTGGSVSTLTIQRTQQEDSAVYLCASSLVGTSGYNEQFFGPGTRLTVL.

This clonotype showed up many times. The V gene is TRBV9, the J gene TRBJ1-6; D unclear. V was shortened by 7 bases and J by 10 bases, with 6 bases between the two germline ends. Germline V gene lookup returns CDR1 SGDLS and CDR2 YYNGEE. CDR3 length: 10 amino acids. CDR3 DNA: TGTGCCAGCGGAGGGTCACCCCTCCACTTT. Its translation: CASGGSPLHF.

The rearrangement uses TRBV7-4 and TRBJ1-5; 9 bases are shared with TRBD1. This CDR3 has 19 amino acids. Unmatched junction bases numbered 15, after V lost 5 bases and J lost 1 base. Germline CDR1 and CDR2: SGHVT and SQSDAQ. CDR3 region: CASSPRRGQGARSNQPQHF. The DNA of the CDR3 is TGTGCCAGCAGCCCCCGACGGGGACAGGGAGCAAGGAGCAATCAGCCCCAGCATTTT.

This clonotype has a count of ten or more. The rearrangement links TRBV5-1 to TRBJ2-1; tentatively, D is TRBD1 or TRBD2 (5 bases each). The germline V and J ends were trimmed by 0 bases and 7 bases, with 17 bases remaining between them. CDR3 size: 16 residues. CDR1 SGHRS and CDR2 YFSETQ come from the germline V gene. As DNA, the CDR3 is TGCGCCAGCAGCTTGGGCTGGGGGAGCACTGAGAATGAGCAGTTCTTC. Translating it yields CASSLGWGSTENEQFF.

This chain links TRBV20-1 with TRBJ2-1; tentatively, D is TRBD2 (5 bases). Trimming stripped 0 bases from V and 9 bases from J, with 15 bases between. Germline V gene sequence: CDR1 DFQATT, CDR2 SNEGSKA (reference sequence). This CDR3 contains 14 residues. CDR3 DNA: TGCAGTGCTAGAGATTCGGGGATCGCGAGTGAGCAGTTCTTC. Protein product: CSARDSGIASEQFF.

This clonotype was detected many times. The genes are TRBV29-1 and TRBJ2-6; D may correspond to TRBD1 or TRBD2 (5 bases each). V lost 5 bases, J lost 2 bases, and 16 bases lay in between. CDR1 is SQVTM and CDR2 is ANQGSEA in the germline V gene. The CDR3 extends over 16 amino acids. The CDR3 sequence is CSVIDGTLPGANVLTF. In nucleotides, the CDR3 is TGCAGCGTTATTGACGGGACCCTCCCTGGGGCCAACGTCCTGACTTTC.

This clonotype was seen a handful of times. V is TRBV5-4 and J is TRBJ1-4; D ambiguous. The CDR3 runs 15 residues. Germline assignment: CDR1 SGHNT and CDR2 YYREEE (reference sequence). Trimming pared 5 bases from V and 7 bases from J, leaving 18 bases between. CDR3 protein: CASSPLPSRGEKLFF. The CDR3 bases are TGTGCCAGCAGTCCTCTGCCCTCTCGGGGTGAAAAACTGTTTTTT.

This chain uses TRBV11-2 with TRBJ1-1, with a possible D match to TRBD1 (5 bases). V was clipped by 1 base and J by 7 bases, with 16 bases between them. Germline V lookup: CDR1 SGHAT, CDR2 FQNNGV. The CDR3 is 15 residues long. This CDR3 reads CASSLAPGVGGEAFF. CDR3 bases: TGTGCCAGCAGCTTAGCCCCGGGAGTCGGGGGTGAAGCTTTCTTT.